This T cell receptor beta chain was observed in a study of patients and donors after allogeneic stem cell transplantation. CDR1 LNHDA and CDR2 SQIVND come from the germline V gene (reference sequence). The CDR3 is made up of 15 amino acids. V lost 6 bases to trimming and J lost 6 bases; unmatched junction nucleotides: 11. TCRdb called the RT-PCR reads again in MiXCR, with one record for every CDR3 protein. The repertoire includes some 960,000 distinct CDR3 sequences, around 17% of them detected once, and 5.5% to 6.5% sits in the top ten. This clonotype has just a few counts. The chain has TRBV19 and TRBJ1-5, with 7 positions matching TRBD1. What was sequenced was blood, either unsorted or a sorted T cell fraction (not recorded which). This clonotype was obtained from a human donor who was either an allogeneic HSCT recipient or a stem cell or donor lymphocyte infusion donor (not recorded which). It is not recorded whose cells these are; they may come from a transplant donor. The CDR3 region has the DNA TGTGCCAGTAGCCAACGGGACAGAGGTAGTCAGCCCCAGCATTTT. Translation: CASSQRDRGSQPQHF.